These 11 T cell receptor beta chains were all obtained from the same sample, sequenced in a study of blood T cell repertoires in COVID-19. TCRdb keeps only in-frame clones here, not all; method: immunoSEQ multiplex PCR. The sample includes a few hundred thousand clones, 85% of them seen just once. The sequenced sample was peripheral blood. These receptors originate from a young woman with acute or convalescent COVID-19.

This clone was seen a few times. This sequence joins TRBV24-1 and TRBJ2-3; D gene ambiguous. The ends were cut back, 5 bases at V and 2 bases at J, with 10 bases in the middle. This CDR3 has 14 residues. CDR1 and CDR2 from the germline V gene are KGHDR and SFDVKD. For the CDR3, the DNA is TGTGCCACCAGTGGCTCAGAAAACACAGATACGCAGTATTTT. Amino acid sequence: CATSGSENTDTQYF.

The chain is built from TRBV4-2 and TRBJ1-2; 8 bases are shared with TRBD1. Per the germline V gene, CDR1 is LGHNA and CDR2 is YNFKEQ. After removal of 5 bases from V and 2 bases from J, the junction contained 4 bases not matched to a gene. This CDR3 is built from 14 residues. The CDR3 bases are TGTGCCAGCAGCGGCCAGGGGGCGAACTATGGCTACACCTTC. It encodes CASSGQGANYGYTF.

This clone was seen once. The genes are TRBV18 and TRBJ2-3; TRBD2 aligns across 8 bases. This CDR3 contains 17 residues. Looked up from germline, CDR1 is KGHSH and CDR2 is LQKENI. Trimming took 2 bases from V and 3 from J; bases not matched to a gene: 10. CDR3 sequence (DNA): TGTGCCAGCTCACCAAACTACGGGAGGGCCACTACAGATACGCAGTATTTT. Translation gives CASSPNYGRATTDTQYF.

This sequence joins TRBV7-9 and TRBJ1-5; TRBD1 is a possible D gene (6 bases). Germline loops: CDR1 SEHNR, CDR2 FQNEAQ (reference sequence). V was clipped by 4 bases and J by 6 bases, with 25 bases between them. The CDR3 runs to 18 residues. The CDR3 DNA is TGTGCCAGCAGCTCCTCCCAATCCCCTTGGTGGGGGCGTCAGCCCCAGCATTTT. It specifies CASSSSQSPWWGRQPQHF.

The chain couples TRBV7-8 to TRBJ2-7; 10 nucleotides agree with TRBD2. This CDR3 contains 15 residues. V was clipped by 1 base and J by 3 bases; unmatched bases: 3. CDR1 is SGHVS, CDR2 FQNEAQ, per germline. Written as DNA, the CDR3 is TGTGCCAGCAGCTTAGAGGTAGCGGGAGGCTACGAGCAGTACTTC. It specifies CASSLEVAGGYEQYF.

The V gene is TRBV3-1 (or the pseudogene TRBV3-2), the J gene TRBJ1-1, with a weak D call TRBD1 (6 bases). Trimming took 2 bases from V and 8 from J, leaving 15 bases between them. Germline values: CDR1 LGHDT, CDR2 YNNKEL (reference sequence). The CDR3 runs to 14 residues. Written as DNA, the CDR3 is TGTGCCAGCAGCCAATTTGTGGCGACAGGAGAAGCTTTCTTT. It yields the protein CASSQFVATGEAFF.

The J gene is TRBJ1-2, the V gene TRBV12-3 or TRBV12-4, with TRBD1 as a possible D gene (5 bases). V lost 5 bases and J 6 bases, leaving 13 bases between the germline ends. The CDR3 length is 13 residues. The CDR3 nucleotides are TGTGCCAGCAGTATAAGGGGTATGGATGGCTACACCTTC. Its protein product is CASSIRGMDGYTF.

In DNA form, the CDR3 reads TGTGCCAGCAGTGGTTTAGGGGCTAGCGGTAGCTCCTACAATGAGCAGTTCTTC. It translates to CASSGLGASGSSYNEQFF. V and J are TRBV2 and TRBJ2-1; TRBD2 matches at 7 bases. The V gene's germline CDR1 is SNHLY and CDR2 FYNNEI. This CDR3 has 18 amino acids. Trimming took 4 bases from V and 0 from J; bases not matched to a gene: 12.

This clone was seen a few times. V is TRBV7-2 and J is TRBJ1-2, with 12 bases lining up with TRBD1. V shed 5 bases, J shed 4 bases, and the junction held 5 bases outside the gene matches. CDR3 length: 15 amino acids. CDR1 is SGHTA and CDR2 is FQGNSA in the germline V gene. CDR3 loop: CASSLGTGGLYGYTF. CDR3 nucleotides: TGTGCCAGCAGCCTCGGGACAGGGGGCCTCTATGGCTACACCTTC.

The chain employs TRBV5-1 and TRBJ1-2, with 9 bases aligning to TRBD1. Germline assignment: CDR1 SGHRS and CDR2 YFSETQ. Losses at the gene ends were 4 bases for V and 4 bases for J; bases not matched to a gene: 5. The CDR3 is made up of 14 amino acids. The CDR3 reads CASSPDRGVYGYTF. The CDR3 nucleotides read TGCGCCAGCAGCCCGGACAGGGGAGTCTATGGCTACACCTTC.

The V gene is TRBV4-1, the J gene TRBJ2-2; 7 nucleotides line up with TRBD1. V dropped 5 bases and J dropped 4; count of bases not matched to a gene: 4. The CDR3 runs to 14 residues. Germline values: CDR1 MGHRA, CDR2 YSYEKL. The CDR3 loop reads CASSLTGITGELFF. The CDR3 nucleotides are TGCGCCAGCAGCTTGACAGGGATCACCGGGGAGCTGTTTTTT.